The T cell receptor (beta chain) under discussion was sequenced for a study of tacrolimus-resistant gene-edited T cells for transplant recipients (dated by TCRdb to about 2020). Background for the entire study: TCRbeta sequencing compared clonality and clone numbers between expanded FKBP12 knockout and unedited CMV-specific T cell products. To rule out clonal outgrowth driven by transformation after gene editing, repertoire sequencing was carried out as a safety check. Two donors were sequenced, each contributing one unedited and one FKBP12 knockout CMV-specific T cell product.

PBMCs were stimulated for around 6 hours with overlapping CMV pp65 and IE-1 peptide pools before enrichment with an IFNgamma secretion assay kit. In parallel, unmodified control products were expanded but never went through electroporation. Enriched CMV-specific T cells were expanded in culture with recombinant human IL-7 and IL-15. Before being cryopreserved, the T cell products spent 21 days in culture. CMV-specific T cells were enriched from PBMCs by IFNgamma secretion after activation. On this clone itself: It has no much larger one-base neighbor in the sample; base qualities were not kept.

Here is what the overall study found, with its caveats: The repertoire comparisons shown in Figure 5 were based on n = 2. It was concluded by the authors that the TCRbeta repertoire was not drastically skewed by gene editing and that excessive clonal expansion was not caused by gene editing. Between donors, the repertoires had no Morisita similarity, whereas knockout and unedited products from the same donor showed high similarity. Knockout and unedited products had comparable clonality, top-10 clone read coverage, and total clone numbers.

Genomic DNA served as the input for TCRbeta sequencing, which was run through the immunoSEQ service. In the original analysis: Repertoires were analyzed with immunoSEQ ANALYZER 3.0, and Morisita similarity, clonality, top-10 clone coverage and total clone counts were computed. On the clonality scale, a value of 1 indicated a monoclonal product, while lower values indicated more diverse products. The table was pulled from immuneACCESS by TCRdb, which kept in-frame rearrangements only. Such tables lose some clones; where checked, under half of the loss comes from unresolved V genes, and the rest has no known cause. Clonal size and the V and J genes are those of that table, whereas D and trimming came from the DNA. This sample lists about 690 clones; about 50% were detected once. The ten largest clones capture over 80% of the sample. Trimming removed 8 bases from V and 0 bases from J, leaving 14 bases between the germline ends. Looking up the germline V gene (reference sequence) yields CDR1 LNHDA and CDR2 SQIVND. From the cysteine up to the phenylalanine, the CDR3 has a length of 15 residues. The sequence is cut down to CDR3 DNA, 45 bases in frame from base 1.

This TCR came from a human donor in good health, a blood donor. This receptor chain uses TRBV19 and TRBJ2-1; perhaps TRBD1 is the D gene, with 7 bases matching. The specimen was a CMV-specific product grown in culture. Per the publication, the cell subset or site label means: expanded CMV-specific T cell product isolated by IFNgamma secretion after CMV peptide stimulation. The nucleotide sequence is TGTGCCAGTGGCTTTCAGGGGGGCTCCTACAATGAGCAGTTCTTC. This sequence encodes CASGFQGGSYNEQFF. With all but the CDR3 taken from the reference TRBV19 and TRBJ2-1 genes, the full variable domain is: DGGITQSPKYLFRKEGQNVTLSCEQNLNHDAMYWYRQDPGQGLRLIYYSQIVNDFQKGDIAEGYSVSREKKESFPLTVTSAQKNPTAFYLCASGFQGGSYNEQFFGPGTRLTVL.